This T cell receptor (beta chain) originates from a study of radiotherapy plus CTLA-4 blockade in lung cancer. Study information: 15% to 20% of patients responded objectively, and about 33% achieved disease control.

Produced via immunoSEQ multiplex PCR; TCRdb's table is partial and in-frame only. Of tens of thousands of clones in the sample, about 80% were seen once. In germline, CDR1 is SGHTA, CDR2 FQGNSA. V was trimmed by 1 base and J by 4 bases, leaving 5 bases between them. The CDR3 length is 13 residues. Findings and caveats of the study: How blood T cell clones changed early, along with interferon-beta, reportedly forecast response best.

As concerns this clone: The antigen is not known. This sample also contains other DNA sequences that code for the same CDR3.

The TCR originated in a human donor with non-small cell lung cancer who had stable disease on radiotherapy plus ipilimumab. The sample consisted of peripheral blood, taken from a patient treated with radiotherapy plus ipilimumab. The chain links TRBV7-2 to TRBJ2-1; unclear D gene. The CDR3 loop reads CASSLGLYNEQFF. As DNA, the CDR3 is TGTGCCAGCAGCTTAGGCCTATACAATGAGCAGTTCTTC.